This note documents a single TCR beta chain sequence. Its target is not known. Researchers ran the PCR with 60 Vbeta and 13 Jbeta primers. TCRdb keeps only in-frame clones here, not all; method: immunoSEQ multiplex PCR. The repertoire holds under 200,000 clones, with roughly four fifths as singletons. The data belong to a study of cytomegalovirus exposure and HLA in healthy donors. Study-wide results and caveats: A later analysis linked a missense variant in DCLRE1C to the trimming of TCR beta V and J genes. The investigators catalogued 160 or so TCR beta chains as cytomegalovirus-associated. According to reports, the classifier identified cytomegalovirus status with high specificity and sensitivity. Presence/absence analyses assumed roughly uniform sequencing depth across donors, which may not hold.

The V segment lost 3 bases and the J segment 3 bases; nucleotides outside the gene matches: 6. Looked up from germline, CDR1 is SGDLS and CDR2 is YYNGEE. This CDR3 region has 15 residues. The TCR originated in a woman between 25 and 40 years old in good health and CMV-seropositive. The V gene is TRBV9, the J gene TRBJ1-2; 9 nucleotides align to TRBD1. What was sequenced was PBMCs. CDR3 in DNA: TGTGCCAGCAGCGCCAGACAGGGGGTGTACTATGGCTACACCTTC. Amino acids: CASSARQGVYYGYTF.